The 9 T cell receptor beta chains given below trace back to one sample, sequenced in a study of blood T cell repertoires in COVID-19. The protocol was immunoSEQ multiplex PCR, while the TCRdb copy is restricted to in-frame clones and leaves out a portion. The sample includes just over 300,000 clones, roughly 89% of them seen just once. Input material: PBMCs or T cells enriched from blood (not recorded which). The receptors were gathered from a woman under 30 who had recovered from COVID-19.

The V gene is TRBV7-6, the J gene TRBJ2-3; D is perhaps TRBD1 (7 bases). CDR1 is SGHVS, CDR2 FNYEAQ, per germline. The CDR3 is 15 residues long. V dropped 3 bases and J dropped 5 bases, with 15 bases sitting between them. The CDR3 bases are TGTGCCAGCAGCTTCGGAGGGGGCAGGGGAGATACGCAGTATTTT. Encoded protein: CASSFGGGRGDTQYF.

The genes are TRBV5-5 and TRBJ2-4; 7 nucleotides align to TRBD1. Germline loops: CDR1 SGHKS, CDR2 YYEKEE (reference sequence). Trimming removed 3 bases from V and 5 bases from J; junction bases left unmatched: 8. There are 15 residues in the CDR3. CDR3 loop: CASSYSLGTENIQYF. CDR3 coding DNA: TGTGCCAGCAGCTATAGTCTCGGGACAGAAAACATTCAGTACTTC.

This clone appeared a single time. V gene TRBV7-9 combines with J gene TRBJ2-7; 7 bases map to TRBD1. Germline-derived CDR1 and CDR2 are SEHNR and FQNEAQ (reference sequence). The CDR3 totals 13 residues. Trimming cost V 4 bases and J 3 bases; bases outside gene matches: 3. The CDR3 region has the DNA TGTGCCAGCAGCTCGTGGACAGGCTACGAGCAGTACTTC. Protein product: CASSSWTGYEQYF.

V is TRBV7-2 and J is TRBJ2-7; D might be TRBD1 (6 bases). Trimming stripped 1 base from V and 5 bases from J, with 12 bases between. CDR1 and CDR2 (germline): SGHTA, FQGNSA. The CDR3 is 14 amino acids. CDR3 sequence: CASSLGGGSHEQYF. CDR3 DNA sequence: TGTGCCAGCAGCTTAGGAGGGGGATCCCACGAGCAGTACTTC.

This chain uses TRBV7-3 with TRBJ2-5, with 7 bases that match TRBD1. V trimming: 5 bases; J trimming: 2 bases; junction bases outside the gene matches: 8. CDR1 is SGHTA and CDR2 is FQGTGA in the germline V gene. The length of the CDR3 is 15 residues. This chain's CDR3 is CASSPGTAIQETQYF. In DNA, the CDR3 is TGTGCCAGCAGCCCTGGGACAGCTATTCAAGAGACCCAGTACTTC.

Written as DNA, the CDR3 is TGTGCCAGCAGCTCGCAACGCCTAGCGGGAGATACGCAGTATTTT. Its translation is CASSSQRLAGDTQYF. This rearrangement joins TRBV7-2 to TRBJ2-3; TRBD2 agrees at 8 bases. Germline values: CDR1 SGHTA, CDR2 FQGNSA. The V segment lost 4 bases and the J segment 5 bases; nucleotides outside the gene matches: 8. The CDR3 spans 15 residues.

The chain recombines TRBV2 with TRBJ1-1; possible D gene TRBD1, 6 bases. The V end was cut by 6 bases, the J end by 5 bases, with 19 bases between. Germline assignment: CDR1 SNHLY and CDR2 FYNNEI. The length of the CDR3 is 15 residues. The DNA for the CDR3 is TGTGCCAGCAGCTATCTACAGGGAACTTTAACTGAAGCTTTCTTT. Translated, it gives CASSYLQGTLTEAFF.

The chain is built from TRBV4-1 and TRBJ1-1, with D perhaps matching TRBD1 (6 bases). The CDR3 consists of 15 residues. Germline V CDR1 and CDR2: MGHRA, YSYEKL. Trimming removed 1 base from V and 5 bases from J, with 14 bases in between. CDR3 sequence (DNA): TGCGCCAGCAGCCAAGCCCCCACAGGGCGGACTGAAGCTTTCTTT. It is translated as CASSQAPTGRTEAFF.

V usage is TRBV4-2 and J usage is TRBJ2-7; 12 bases align to TRBD2. Unmatched junction bases numbered 5, after V lost 4 bases and J lost 4 bases. CDR1 LGHNA and CDR2 YNFKEQ come from the germline V gene. The CDR3 is 15 amino acids. Here the CDR3 DNA reads TGTGCCAGCAGCCGAGGGACTAGCGGGCTATACGAGCAGTACTTC. It codes for CASSRGTSGLYEQYF.